The source of this T cell receptor (beta chain) is a study of identical twins. The study, taken as a whole, reports: In monozygotic twins, models underestimated the sharing of out-of-frame TCR alpha. Clonotypes of the beta chain that were abundant in cord blood carried fewer insertions (memory repertoires showed none).

Notes on this clonotype: The antigen is unknown.

Each CDR3 protein gets one entry after TCRdb re-called the 5' RACE reads with MiXCR. The sample lists about 280,000 distinct CDR3 sequences; more than 6.5% were seen once. The same specimen was also included in a second study, on yellow fever vaccine responses in identical twins.

The receptor was isolated from a woman between 18 and 29 years old in good health. Sequenced sample: memory (CD45RO+) T cells sorted from blood.

The CDR3 region is CASSIQGQGSYEQYF. CDR3 bases: TGTGCCAGTAGTATACAAGGACAGGGCTCCTACGAGCAGTACTTC. The V gene is TRBV19, the J gene TRBJ2-7, with TRBD1 matching 8 bases. Unmatched junction bases numbered 3, after V lost 2 bases and J lost 0 bases. The CDR3 extends over 15 amino acids. Germline V gene data show CDR1 as LNHDA and CDR2 as SQIVND (reference sequence).